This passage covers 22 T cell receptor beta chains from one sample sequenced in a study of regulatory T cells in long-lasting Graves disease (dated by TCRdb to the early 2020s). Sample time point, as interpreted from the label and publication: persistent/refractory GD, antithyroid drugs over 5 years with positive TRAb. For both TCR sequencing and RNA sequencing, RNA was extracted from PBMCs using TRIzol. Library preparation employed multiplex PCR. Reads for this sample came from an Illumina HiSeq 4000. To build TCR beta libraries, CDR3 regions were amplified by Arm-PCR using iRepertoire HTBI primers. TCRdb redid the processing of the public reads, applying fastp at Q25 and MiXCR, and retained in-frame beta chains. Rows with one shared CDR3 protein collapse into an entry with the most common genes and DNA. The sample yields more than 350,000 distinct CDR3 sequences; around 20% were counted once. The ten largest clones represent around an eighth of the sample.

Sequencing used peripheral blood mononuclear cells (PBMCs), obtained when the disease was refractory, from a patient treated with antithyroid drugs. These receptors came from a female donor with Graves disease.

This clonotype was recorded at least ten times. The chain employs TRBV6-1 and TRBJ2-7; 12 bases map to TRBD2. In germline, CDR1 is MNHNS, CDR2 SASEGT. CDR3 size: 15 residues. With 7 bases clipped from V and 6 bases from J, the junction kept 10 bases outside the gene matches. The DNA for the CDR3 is TGTGCCAGCATACGGAAGACTAGCGGGAGCCGCGAGCAGTACTTC. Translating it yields CASIRKTSGSREQYF.

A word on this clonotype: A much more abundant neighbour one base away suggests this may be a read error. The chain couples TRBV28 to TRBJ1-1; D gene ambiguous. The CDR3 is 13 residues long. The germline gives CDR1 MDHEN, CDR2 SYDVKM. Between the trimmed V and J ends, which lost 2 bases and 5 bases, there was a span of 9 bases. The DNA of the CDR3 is TGTGCCAGCAGTTTAAGTGGGGAAACTGAAGCTTTCTTT. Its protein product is CASSLSGETEAFF.

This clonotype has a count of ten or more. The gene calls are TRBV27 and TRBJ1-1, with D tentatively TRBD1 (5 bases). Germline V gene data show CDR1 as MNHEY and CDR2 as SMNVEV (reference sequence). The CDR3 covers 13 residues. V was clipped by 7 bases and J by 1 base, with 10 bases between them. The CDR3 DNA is TGTGCCAGCACCAGGGATCGGAACACTGAAGCTTTCTTT. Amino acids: CASTRDRNTEAFF.

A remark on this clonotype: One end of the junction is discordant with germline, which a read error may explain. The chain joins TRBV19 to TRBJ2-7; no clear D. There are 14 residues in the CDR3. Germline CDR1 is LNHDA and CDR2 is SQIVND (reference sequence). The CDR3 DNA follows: TGTGCCAGTGGTATGTCCTGGCCGTACTACGAGCAGTACTTC. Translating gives CASGMSWPYYEQYF.

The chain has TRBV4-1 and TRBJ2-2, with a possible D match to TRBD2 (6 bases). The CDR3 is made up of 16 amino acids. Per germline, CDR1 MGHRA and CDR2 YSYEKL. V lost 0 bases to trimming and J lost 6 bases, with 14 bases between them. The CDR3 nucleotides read TGCGCCAGCAGCCAAGAAGCCGGGAGTATCGCCGGGGAGCTGTTTTTT. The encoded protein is CASSQEAGSIAGELFF.

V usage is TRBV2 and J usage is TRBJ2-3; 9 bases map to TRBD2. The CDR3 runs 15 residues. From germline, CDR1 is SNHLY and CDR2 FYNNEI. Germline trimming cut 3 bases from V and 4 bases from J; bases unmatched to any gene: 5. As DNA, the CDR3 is TGTGCCAGCAGTGATCCTAGCGGGAAGGCAGATACGCAGTATTTT. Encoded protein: CASSDPSGKADTQYF.

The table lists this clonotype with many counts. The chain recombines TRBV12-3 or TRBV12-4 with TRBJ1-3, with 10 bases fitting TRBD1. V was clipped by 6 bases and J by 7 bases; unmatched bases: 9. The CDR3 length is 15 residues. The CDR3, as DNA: TGTGCCAGCAGCTTCGGGGGACAGGGGTGGAACACCATATATTTT. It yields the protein CASSFGGQGWNTIYF.

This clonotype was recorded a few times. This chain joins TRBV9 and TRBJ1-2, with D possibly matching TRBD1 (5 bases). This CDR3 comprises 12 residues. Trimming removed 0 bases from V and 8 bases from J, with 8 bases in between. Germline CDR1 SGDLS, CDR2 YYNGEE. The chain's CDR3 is CASSVAQGGYTF. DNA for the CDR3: TGTGCCAGCAGCGTAGCTCAGGGAGGCTACACCTTC.

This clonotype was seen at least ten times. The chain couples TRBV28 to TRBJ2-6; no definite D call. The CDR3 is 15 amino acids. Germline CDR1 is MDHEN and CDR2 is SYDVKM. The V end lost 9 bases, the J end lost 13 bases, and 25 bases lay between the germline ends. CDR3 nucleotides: TGTGCCAGTACCTCTTCGGATGGGATTCCTCTGGTCCTGACTTTC. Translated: CASTSSDGIPLVLTF.

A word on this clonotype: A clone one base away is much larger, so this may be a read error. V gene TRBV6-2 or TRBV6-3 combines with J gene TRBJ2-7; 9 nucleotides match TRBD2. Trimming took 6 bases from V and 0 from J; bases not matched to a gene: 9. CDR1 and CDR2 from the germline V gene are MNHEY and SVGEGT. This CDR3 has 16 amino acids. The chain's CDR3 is CASRSTRLADSYEQYF. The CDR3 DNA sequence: TGTGCCAGCAGGTCGACCCGACTAGCGGACTCCTACGAGCAGTACTTC.

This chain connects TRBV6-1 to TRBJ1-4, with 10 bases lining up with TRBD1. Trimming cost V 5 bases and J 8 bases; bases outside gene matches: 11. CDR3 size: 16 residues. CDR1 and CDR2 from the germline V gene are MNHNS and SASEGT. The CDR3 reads CASSPLGQGVLEKLFF. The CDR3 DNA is TGTGCCAGCAGTCCTCTAGGACAGGGGGTTCTCGAAAAACTGTTTTTT.

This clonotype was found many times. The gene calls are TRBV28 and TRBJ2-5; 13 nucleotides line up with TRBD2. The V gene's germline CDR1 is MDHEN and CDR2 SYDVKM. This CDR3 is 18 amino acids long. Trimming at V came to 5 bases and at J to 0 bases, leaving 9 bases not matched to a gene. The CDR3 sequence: CASSPWGLAGRYQETQYF. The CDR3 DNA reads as TGTGCCAGCAGTCCCTGGGGACTAGCGGGAAGGTACCAAGAGACCCAGTACTTC. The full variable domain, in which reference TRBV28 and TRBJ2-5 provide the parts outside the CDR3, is DVKVTQSSRYLVKRTGEKVFLECVQDMDHENMFWYRQDPGLGLRLIYFSYDVKMKEKGDIPEGYSVSREKKERFSLILESASTNQTSMYLCASSPWGLAGRYQETQYFGPGTRLLVL.

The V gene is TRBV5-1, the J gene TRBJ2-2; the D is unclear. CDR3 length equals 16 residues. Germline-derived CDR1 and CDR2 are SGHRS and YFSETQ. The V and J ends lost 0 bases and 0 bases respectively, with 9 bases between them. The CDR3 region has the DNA TGCGCCAGCAGCTTGGAGTCCGCGGCGAACACCGGGGAGCTGTTTTTT. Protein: CASSLESAANTGELFF.

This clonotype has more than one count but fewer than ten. The CDR3 DNA reads TGCAGTGCTAGAGACATAGCCTACGAGCAGTACTTC. This sequence encodes CSARDIAYEQYF. This chain joins TRBV20-1 and TRBJ2-7, with D uncertain. This CDR3 has 12 amino acids. The germline gives CDR1 DFQATT, CDR2 SNEGSKA (reference sequence). V gave up 0 bases and J gave up 2 bases, with 5 bases separating them.

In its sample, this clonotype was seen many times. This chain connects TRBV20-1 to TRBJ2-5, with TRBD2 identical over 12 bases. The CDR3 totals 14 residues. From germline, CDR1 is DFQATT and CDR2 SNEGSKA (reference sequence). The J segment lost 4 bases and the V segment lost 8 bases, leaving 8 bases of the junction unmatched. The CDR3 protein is CSPRTSGTSETQYF. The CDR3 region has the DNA TGCAGTCCCCGGACTAGCGGGACTTCAGAGACCCAGTACTTC.

The CDR3 region has the DNA TGCGCCAGCAGCTCCCTATGGTCCCGCACCGGGGAGCTGTTTTTT. This encodes CASSSLWSRTGELFF. The V and J genes are TRBV5-1 and TRBJ2-2; no clear D. Trimming took off 3 bases at V and 4 bases at J, with 13 bases between the two ends. The CDR3 consists of 15 residues. Germline assignment: CDR1 SGHRS and CDR2 YFSETQ.

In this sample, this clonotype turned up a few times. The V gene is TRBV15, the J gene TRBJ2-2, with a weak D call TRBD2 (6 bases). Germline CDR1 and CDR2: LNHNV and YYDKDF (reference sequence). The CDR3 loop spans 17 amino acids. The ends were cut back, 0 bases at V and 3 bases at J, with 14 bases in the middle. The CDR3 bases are TGTGCCACCAGCAGAGATCCAGCGGGTAGATACACCGGGGAGCTGTTTTTT. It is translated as CATSRDPAGRYTGELFF. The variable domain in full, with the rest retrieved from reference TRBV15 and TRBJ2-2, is DAMVIQNPRYQVTQFGKPVTLSCSQTLNHNVMYWYQQKSSQAPKLLFHYYDKDFNNEADTPDNFQSRRPNTSFCFLDIRSPGLGDTAMYLCATSRDPAGRYTGELFFGEGSRLTVL.

Written as DNA, the CDR3 is TGTGCCAGCAGACAGAAACAGGGTGATGAAAAACTGTTTTTT. This encodes CASRQKQGDEKLFF. The chain recombines TRBV7-9 with TRBJ1-4; possibly TRBD1 for D (6 bases). The germline V gene has CDR1 SEHNR and CDR2 FQNEAQ (reference sequence). Trimming stripped 6 bases from V and 6 bases from J, with 14 bases between. This CDR3 has 14 residues.

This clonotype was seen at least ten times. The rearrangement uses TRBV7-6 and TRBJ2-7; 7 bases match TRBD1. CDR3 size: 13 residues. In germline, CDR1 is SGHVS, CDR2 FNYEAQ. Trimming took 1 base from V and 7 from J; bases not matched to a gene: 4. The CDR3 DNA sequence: TGTGCCAGCAGCTTAGAGACAGGGATTGAGCAGTACTTC. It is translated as CASSLETGIEQYF.

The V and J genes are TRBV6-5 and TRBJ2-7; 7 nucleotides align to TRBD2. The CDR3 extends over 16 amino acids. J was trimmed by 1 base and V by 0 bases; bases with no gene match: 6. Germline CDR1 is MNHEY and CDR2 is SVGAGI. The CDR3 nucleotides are TGTGCCAGCAGTTACTCTGCTAGCGGCCATTCCTACGAGCAGTACTTC. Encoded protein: CASSYSASGHSYEQYF.

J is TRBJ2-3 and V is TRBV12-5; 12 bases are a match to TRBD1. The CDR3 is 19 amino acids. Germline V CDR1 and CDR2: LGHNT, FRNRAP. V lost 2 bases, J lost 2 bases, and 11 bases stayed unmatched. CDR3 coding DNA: TGTGCTAGTGGTTTGTCCGGGACAGGGGGCTTCATAAACACAGATACGCAGTATTTT. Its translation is CASGLSGTGGFINTDTQYF.

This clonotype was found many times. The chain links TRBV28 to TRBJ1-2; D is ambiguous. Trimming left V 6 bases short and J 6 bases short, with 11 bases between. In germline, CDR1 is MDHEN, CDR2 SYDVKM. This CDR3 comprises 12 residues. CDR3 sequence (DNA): TGTGCCAGCAGCCCGTTCTTTGATGGCTACACCTTC. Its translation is CASSPFFDGYTF.